This T cell receptor beta chain was found in a study of blood T cell repertoires in COVID-19. Overall study: Samples taken during acute and convalescent COVID-19 were collected in the United States, Italy and Spain. PBMCs, B-cell-depleted T cells, or T cells provided the cDNA or gDNA that made up the material.

The V end lost 5 bases, the J end lost 10 bases, and 21 bases lay between the germline ends. The CDR3 totals 16 residues. The germline gives CDR1 SGHAT, CDR2 FQNNGV. It was during active infection that Seattle patients were enrolled and then longitudinally followed. Under the authors' procedure: By means of reference gene primer amplification, nucleated cell counts were estimated. This table comes from immunoSEQ multiplex PCR, and its TCRdb copy is limited to in-frame clones, with some not included. V, J and clone size derive from that table, while D and trimming were established from the DNA sequence. The table lists about 200,000 clones, just under 85% of them singletons, with 0.85% to 0.95% in the top ten. This clone appeared a few times.

Sequenced: peripheral blood. The rearrangement joins TRBV11-2 to TRBJ1-6, with TRBD1 as a possible D gene (6 bases). This clonotype was sampled from a man in his sixties with COVID-19, enrolled during active disease. The chain's CDR3 is CASSPRQAGGRSPLHF. The CDR3 nucleotides are TGTGCCAGCAGCCCGCGACAGGCGGGGGGTCGATCACCCCTCCACTTT. The variable domain in full, with the rest retrieved from reference TRBV11-2 and TRBJ1-6, is EAGVAQSPRYKIIEKRQSVAFWCNPISGHATLYWYQQILGQGPKLLIQFQNNGVVDDSQLPKDRFSAERLKGVDSTLKIQPAKLEDSAVYLCASSPRQAGGRSPLHFGNGTRLTVT.